The source of this T cell receptor beta chain is a study of radiotherapy plus CTLA-4 blockade in lung cancer. V was cut by 4 bases and J by 1 base, with 9 bases left in between. The CDR3 is 14 amino acids. The germline V gene encodes CDR1 SGDLS and CDR2 YYNGEE. Assay: immunoSEQ multiplex PCR; the TCRdb copy retains only in-frame clones and omits some. The table has about 87,000 clones, 70% to 90% seen once. As to this clone: Its antigen is currently unknown.

Notes on the study in general: There was expansion of tumor-derived TCR clones in blood after radiotherapy plus ipilimumab.

The sequenced sample was peripheral blood, obtained from a patient treated with radiotherapy plus ipilimumab. The source of this sequence is a human donor with non-small cell lung cancer that progressed on radiotherapy plus ipilimumab. This chain joins TRBV9 and TRBJ1-5; D is unclear. CDR3 sequence (DNA): TGTGCCAGCAGCCCGAGCGGGAGCAATCAGCCCCAGCATTTT. Translation gives CASSPSGSNQPQHF.